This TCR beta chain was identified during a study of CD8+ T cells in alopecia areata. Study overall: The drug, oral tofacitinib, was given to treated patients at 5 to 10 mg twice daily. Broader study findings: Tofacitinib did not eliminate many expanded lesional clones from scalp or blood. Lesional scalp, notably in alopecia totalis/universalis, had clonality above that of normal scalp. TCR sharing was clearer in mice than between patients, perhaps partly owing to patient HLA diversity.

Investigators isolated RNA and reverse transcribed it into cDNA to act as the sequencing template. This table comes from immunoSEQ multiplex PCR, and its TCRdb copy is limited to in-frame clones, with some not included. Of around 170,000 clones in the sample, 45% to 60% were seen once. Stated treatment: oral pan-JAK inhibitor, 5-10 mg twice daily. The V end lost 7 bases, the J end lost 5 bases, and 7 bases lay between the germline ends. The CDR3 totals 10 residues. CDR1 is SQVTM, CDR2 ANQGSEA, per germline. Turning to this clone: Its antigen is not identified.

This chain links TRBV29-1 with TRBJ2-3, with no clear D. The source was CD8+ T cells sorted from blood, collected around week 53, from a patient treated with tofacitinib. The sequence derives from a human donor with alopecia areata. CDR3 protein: CSADGDTQYF. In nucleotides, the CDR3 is TGCAGCGCCGATGGAGATACGCAGTATTTT.